The TCR beta chain under discussion was sequenced for a study of blood T cell repertoires in COVID-19. Profiled with immunoSEQ multiplex PCR; TCRdb holds only in-frame clones, not every one. The data show around 230,000 clones, with around 88% seen just once and under 2.5% held by the top ten. CDR3 length: 15 residues. The V gene lost 6 bases and the J gene lost 1 base, with 15 bases spanning the gap. Germline V gives CDR1 SNHLY, CDR2 FYNNEI. The sequencing input was PBMCs or T cells enriched from blood (not recorded which). The chain carries TRBV2 and TRBJ1-1, with D perhaps matching TRBD1 (5 bases). The TCR originated in a woman aged 40 to 49 with acute COVID-19. Here the CDR3 reads CASRDGGGPNTEAFF. The CDR3 bases are TGTGCCAGCAGGGACGGCGGGGGACCGAACACTGAAGCTTTCTTT.